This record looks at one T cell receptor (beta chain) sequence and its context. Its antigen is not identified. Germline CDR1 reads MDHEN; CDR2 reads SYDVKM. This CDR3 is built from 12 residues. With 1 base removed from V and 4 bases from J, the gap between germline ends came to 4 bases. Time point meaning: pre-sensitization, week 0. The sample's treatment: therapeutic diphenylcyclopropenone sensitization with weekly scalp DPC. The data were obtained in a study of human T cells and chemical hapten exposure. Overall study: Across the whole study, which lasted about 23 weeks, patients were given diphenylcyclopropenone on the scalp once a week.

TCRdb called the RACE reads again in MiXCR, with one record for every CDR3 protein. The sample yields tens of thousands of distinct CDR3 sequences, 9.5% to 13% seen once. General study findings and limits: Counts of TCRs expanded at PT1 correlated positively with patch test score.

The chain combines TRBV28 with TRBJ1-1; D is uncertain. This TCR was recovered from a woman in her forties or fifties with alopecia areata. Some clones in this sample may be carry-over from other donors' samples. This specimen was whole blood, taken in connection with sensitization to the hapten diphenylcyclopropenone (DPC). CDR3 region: CASSLSTTEAFF. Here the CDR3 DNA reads TGTGCCAGCAGTTTATCGACCACTGAAGCTTTCTTT.